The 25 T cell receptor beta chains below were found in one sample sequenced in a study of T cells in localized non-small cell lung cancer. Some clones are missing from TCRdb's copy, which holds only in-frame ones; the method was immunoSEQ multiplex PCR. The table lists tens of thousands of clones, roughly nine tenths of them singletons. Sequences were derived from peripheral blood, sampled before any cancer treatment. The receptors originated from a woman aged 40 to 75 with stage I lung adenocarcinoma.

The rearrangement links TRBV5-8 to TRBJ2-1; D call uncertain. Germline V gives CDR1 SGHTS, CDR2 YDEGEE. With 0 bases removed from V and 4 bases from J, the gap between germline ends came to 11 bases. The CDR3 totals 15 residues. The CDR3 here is CASSLDPVQYNEQFF. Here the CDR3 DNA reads TGTGCCAGCAGCTTGGATCCAGTGCAATACAATGAGCAGTTCTTC.

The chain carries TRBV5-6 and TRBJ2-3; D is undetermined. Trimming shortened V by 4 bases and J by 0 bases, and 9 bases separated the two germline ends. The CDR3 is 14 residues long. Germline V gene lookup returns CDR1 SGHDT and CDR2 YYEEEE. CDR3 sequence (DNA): TGTGCCAGCAGCGTCGGACCTAGCACAGATACGCAGTATTTT. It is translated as CASSVGPSTDTQYF. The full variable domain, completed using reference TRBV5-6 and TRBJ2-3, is DAGVTQSPTHLIKTRGQQVTLRCSPKSGHDTVSWYQQALGQGPQFIFQYYEEEERQRGNFPDRFSGHQFPNYSSELNVNALLLGDSALYLCASSVGPSTDTQYFGPGTRLTVL.

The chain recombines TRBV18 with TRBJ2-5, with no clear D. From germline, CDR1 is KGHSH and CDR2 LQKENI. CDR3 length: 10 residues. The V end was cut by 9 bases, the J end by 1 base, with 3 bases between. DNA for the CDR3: TGTGCCAGTGGCCAAGAGACCCAGTACTTC. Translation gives CASGQETQYF.

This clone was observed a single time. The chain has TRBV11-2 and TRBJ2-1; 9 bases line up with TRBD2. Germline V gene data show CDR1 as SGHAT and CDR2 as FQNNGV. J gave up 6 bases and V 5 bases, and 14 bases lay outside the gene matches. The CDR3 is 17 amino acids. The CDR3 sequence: CASSAPWAGGPSNEQFF. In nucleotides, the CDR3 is TGTGCCAGCAGCGCACCATGGGCGGGAGGGCCGAGCAATGAGCAGTTCTTC.

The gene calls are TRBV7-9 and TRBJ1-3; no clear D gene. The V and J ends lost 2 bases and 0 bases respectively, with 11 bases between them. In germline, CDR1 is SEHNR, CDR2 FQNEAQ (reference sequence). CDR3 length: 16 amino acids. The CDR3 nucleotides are TGTGCCAGCAGCTTATATGATTATAACTCTGGAAACACCATATATTTT. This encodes CASSLYDYNSGNTIYF.

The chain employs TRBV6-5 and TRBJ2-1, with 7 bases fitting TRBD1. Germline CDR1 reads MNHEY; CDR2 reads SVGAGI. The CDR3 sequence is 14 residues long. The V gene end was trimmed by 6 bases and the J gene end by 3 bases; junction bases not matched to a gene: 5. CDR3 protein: CASRPGGDYNEQFF. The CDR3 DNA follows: TGTGCCAGCAGGCCAGGGGGAGACTACAATGAGCAGTTCTTC.

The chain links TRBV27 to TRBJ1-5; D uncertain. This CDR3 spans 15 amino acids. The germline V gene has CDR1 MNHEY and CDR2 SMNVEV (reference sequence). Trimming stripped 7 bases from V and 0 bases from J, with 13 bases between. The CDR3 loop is CASTPGFYSNQPQHF. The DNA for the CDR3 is TGTGCCAGCACCCCAGGCTTTTATAGCAATCAGCCCCAGCATTTT.

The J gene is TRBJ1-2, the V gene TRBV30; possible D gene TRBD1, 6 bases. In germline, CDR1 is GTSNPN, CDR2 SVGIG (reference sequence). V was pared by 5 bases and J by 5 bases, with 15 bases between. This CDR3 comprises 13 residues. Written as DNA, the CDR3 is TGTGCCTGGTATCAGGGGAATAGATATGGCTACACCTTC. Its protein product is CAWYQGNRYGYTF.

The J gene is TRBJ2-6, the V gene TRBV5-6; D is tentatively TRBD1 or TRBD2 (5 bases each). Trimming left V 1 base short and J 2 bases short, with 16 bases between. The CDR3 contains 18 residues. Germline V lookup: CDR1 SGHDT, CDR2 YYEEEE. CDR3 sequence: CASSLLTPGRTGANVLTF. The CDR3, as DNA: TGTGCCAGCAGCTTGTTGACCCCGGGGCGGACTGGGGCCAACGTCCTGACTTTC.

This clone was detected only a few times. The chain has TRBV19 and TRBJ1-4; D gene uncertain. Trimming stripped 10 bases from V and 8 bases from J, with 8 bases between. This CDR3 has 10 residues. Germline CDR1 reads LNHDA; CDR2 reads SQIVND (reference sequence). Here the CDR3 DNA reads TGTGCCACCAAAGACGAAAAACTGTTTTTT. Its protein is CATKDEKLFF. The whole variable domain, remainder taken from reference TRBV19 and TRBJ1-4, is DGGITQSPKYLFRKEGQNVTLSCEQNLNHDAMYWYRQDPGQGLRLIYYSQIVNDFQKGDIAEGYSVSREKKESFPLTVTSAQKNPTAFYLCATKDEKLFFGSGTQLSVL.

The CDR3 loop reads CASSTRQVPGGYTF. CDR3 nucleotide sequence: TGTGCCAGTAGTACCCGACAGGTGCCCGGTGGCTACACCTTC. V is TRBV19 and J is TRBJ1-2, with D possibly being TRBD1 (6 bases). V was cut by 4 bases and J by 7 bases, with 16 bases left in between. Germline V gives CDR1 LNHDA, CDR2 SQIVND (reference sequence). The CDR3 spans 14 residues.

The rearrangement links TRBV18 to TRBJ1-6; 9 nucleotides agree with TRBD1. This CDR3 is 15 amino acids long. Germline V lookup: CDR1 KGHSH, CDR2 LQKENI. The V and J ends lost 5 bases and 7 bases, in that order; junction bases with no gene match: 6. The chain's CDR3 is CASSTRTGDNSPLHF. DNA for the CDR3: TGTGCCAGCTCAACCCGGACAGGGGACAATTCACCCCTCCACTTT.

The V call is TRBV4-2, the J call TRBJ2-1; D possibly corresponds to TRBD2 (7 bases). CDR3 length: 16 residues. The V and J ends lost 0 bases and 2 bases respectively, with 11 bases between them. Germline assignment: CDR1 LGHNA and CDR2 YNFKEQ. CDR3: CASSQERGGAYNEQFF. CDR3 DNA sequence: TGTGCCAGCAGCCAAGAGAGGGGGGGGGCCTACAATGAGCAGTTCTTC.

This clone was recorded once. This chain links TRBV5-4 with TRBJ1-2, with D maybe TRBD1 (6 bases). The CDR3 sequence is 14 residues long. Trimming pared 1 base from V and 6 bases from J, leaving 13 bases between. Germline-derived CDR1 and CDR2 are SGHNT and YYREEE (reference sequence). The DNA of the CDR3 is TGTGCCAGCAGCTTGCCCGGGGGGCGAGATGGCTACACCTTC. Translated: CASSLPGGRDGYTF.

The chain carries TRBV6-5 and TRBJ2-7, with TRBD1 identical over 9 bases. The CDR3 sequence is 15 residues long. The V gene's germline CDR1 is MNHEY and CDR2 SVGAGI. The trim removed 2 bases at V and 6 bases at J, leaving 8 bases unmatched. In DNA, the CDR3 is TGTGCCAGCAGTTACGGTGACAGGGGGTCAGCCGAGCAGTACTTC. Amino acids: CASSYGDRGSAEQYF.

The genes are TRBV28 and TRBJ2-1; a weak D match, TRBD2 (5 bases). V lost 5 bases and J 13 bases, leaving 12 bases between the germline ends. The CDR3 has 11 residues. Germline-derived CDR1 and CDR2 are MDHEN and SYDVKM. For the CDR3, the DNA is TGTGCCAGCAGTCCTGACTACCACCAGTTCTTC. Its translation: CASSPDYHQFF. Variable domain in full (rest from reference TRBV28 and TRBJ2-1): DVKVTQSSRYLVKRTGEKVFLECVQDMDHENMFWYRQDPGLGLRLIYFSYDVKMKEKGDIPEGYSVSREKKERFSLILESASTNQTSMYLCASSPDYHQFFGPGTRLTVL.

CDR3 bases: TGTGCCAGCACTGAGGGACGAGTCGGCTACACCTTC. It is translated as CASTEGRVGYTF. This rearrangement joins TRBV28 to TRBJ1-2; maybe TRBD1 (5 bases). Trimming pared 7 bases from V and 8 bases from J, leaving 14 bases between. Germline-derived CDR1 and CDR2 are MDHEN and SYDVKM. The CDR3 has 12 residues.

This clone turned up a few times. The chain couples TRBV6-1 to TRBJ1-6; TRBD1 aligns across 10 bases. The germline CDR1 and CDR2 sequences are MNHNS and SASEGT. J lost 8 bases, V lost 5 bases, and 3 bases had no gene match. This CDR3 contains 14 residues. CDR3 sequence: CASSIGTGDSPLHF. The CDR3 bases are TGTGCCAGCAGTATAGGGACAGGGGATTCACCCCTCCACTTT.

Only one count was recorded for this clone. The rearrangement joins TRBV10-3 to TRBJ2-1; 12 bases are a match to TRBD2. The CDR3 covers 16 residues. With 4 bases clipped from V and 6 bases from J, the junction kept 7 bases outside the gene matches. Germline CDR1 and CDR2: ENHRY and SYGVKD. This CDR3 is CAISASLAGGGNEQFF. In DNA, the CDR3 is TGTGCCATCAGTGCCTCACTAGCGGGAGGTGGCAATGAGCAGTTCTTC.

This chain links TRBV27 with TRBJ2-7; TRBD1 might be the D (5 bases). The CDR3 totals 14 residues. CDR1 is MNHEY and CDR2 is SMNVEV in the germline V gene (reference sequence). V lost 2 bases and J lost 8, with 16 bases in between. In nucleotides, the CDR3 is TGTGCCAGCAGTTTAGGGCAGGTCTCAGGGAAGCAGTACTTC. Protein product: CASSLGQVSGKQYF.

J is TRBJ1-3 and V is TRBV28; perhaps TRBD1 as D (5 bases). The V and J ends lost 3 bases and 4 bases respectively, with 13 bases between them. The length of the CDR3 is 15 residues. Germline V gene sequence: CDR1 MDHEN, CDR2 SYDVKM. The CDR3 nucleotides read TGTGCCAGCAGTTTGGGGGATATCAGGGGAAACACCATATATTTT. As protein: CASSLGDIRGNTIYF.

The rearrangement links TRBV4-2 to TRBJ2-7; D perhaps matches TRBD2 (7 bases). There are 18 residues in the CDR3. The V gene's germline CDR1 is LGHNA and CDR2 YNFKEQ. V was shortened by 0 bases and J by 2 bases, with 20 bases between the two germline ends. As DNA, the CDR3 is TGTGCCAGCAGCCAAGATCTTCGGGGGAGGGGGGTCCCCTACGAGCAGTACTTC. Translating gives CASSQDLRGRGVPYEQYF.

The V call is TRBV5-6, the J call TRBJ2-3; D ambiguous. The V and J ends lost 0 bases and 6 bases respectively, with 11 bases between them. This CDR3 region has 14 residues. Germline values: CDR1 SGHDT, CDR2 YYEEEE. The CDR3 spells CASSLETLRDTQYF. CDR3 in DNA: TGTGCCAGCAGCTTGGAGACTCTAAGGGATACGCAGTATTTT. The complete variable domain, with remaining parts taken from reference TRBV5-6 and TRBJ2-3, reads DAGVTQSPTHLIKTRGQQVTLRCSPKSGHDTVSWYQQALGQGPQFIFQYYEEEERQRGNFPDRFSGHQFPNYSSELNVNALLLGDSALYLCASSLETLRDTQYFGPGTRLTVL.

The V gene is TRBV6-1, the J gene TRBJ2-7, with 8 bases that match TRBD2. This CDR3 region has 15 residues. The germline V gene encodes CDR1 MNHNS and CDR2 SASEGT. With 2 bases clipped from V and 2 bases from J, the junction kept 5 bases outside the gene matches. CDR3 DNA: TGTGCCAGCAGTGAAAGTAGCGGGGCTACCTACGAGCAGTACTTC. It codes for CASSESSGATYEQYF.

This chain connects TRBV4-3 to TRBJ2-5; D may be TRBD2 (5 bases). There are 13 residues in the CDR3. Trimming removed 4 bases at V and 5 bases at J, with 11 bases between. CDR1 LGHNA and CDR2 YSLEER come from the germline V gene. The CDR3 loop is CASSPKRRETQYF. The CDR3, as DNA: TGCGCCAGCAGCCCTAAGAGGAGGGAGACCCAGTACTTC.